What follows are 25 T cell receptor beta chains derived from one specimen sequenced in a study of T cells in Graves' hyperthyroidism and ophthalmopathy. The source material, RNA transcripts, was used to amplify TCR beta CDR3 regions. HTBI primers were the set used in a first-round RT-PCR of the TCR CDR3. TCRdb reprocessed the multiplex PCR reads with MiXCR, giving one entry per CDR3 protein. The top ten hold around 30% of the sample, which has over 700,000 distinct CDR3 sequences, roughly 32% seen once. The sample comprised blood. The receptors come from a woman aged 40 to 50 with Graves' hyperthyroidism.

In DNA, the CDR3 is TGTGCCAGCAGTACAGGGGCAATCACTGAAGCTTTCTTT. It translates to CASSTGAITEAFF. This chain connects TRBV6-5 to TRBJ1-1; 7 bases match TRBD1. Losses at the gene ends were 5 bases for V and 4 bases for J; bases not matched to a gene: 4. There are 13 residues in the CDR3. CDR1 and CDR2 from the germline V gene are MNHEY and SVGAGI.

The J gene is TRBJ1-2, the V gene TRBV10-3; no definite D call. The length of the CDR3 is 13 residues. Between the trimmed V and J ends, which lost 3 bases and 1 base, there was a span of 6 bases. Germline V CDR1 and CDR2: ENHRY, SYGVKD. The CDR3 spells CAISDADNYGYTF. The CDR3, as DNA: TGTGCCATCAGTGACGCAGATAACTATGGCTACACCTTC.

Ten or more counts support this clonotype. The CDR3 bases are TGTGCCAGCAGCTCTTGGGGCCTCCGGGAGGAAAAACTGTTTTTT. This sequence encodes CASSSWGLREEKLFF. The chain recombines TRBV7-6 with TRBJ1-4, with a tentative D call TRBD1 (5 bases). Looked up from germline, CDR1 is SGHVS and CDR2 is FNYEAQ. The CDR3 totals 15 residues. Trimming pared 4 bases from V and 8 bases from J, leaving 17 bases between.

V usage is TRBV4-2 and J usage is TRBJ2-5; D may be TRBD1 or TRBD2 (5 bases each). V was trimmed by 1 base and J by 5 bases, leaving 20 bases between them. This CDR3 region has 17 residues. Germline-derived CDR1 and CDR2 are LGHNA and YNFKEQ. In DNA form, the CDR3 reads TGTGCCAGCAGCCAAGGAGTCAACCCGGGGACGGGGGAGACCCAGTACTTC. It yields the protein CASSQGVNPGTGETQYF.

This clonotype was observed a single time. The chain carries TRBV4-3 and TRBJ1-5; no clear D gene. Germline CDR1 LGHNA, CDR2 YSLEER. V was cut by 3 bases and J by 9 bases, with 12 bases left in between. There are 13 residues in the CDR3. The CDR3 coding sequence is TGCGCCAGCAGCCAGGGCCCCGCCCGGCCCCAGCATTTT. It specifies CASSQGPARPQHF.

CDR3 residues: CSARQSGPNTIYF. CDR3 bases: TGCAGTGCTAGACAAAGTGGACCGAACACCATATATTTT. The chain links TRBV20-1 to TRBJ1-3; no definite D call. Germline loops: CDR1 DFQATT, CDR2 SNEGSKA (reference sequence). V lost 2 bases and J 7 bases, leaving 12 bases between the germline ends. The CDR3 runs 13 residues.

The chain uses TRBV5-1 and TRBJ2-2; possibly TRBD1 for D (7 bases). The ends were cut back, 3 bases at V and 12 bases at J, with 21 bases in the middle. This CDR3 contains 15 residues. CDR1 and CDR2 from the germline V gene are SGHRS and YFSETQ. For the CDR3, the DNA is TGCGCCAGCAGCTCAGGAGGGGACAGTAGTCCAAAGCTGTTTTTT. Translating it yields CASSSGGDSSPKLFF.

This clonotype was observed many times. The rearrangement joins TRBV7-9 to TRBJ2-7, with D unresolved. Germline V gene lookup returns CDR1 SEHNR and CDR2 FQNEAQ (reference sequence). Trimming stripped 2 bases from V and 3 bases from J, with 20 bases between. The CDR3 has 17 amino acids. As DNA, the CDR3 is TGTGCCAGCAGCTTACCCCTGAACCAGCTCTCCCGCTACGAGCAGTACTTC. This gives the protein CASSLPLNQLSRYEQYF.

This clonotype occurred many times. V usage is TRBV10-3 and J usage is TRBJ1-2; D unresolved. The CDR3 totals 14 residues. Germline V lookup: CDR1 ENHRY, CDR2 SYGVKD. The V and J ends lost 0 bases and 7 bases respectively, with 12 bases between them. The CDR3 DNA reads as TGTGCCATCAGTGAGTCTGGAGGCTTAGGTGGCTACACCTTC. Its protein is CAISESGGLGGYTF.

The chain has TRBV7-8 and TRBJ1-4; 8 bases map to TRBD1. V lost 1 base, J lost 0 bases, and 7 bases stayed unmatched. The CDR3 sequence is 18 residues long. Germline CDR1 is SGHVS and CDR2 is FQNEAQ. The CDR3 coding sequence is TGTGCCAGCAGCTTAGGGGGGACAGGCCAACCAACTAATGAAAAACTGTTTTTT. This codes for CASSLGGTGQPTNEKLFF.

This clonotype was counted at least ten times. The chain uses TRBV5-5 and TRBJ2-6; unclear D gene. The germline gives CDR1 SGHKS, CDR2 YYEKEE (reference sequence). The CDR3 is made up of 16 amino acids. V lost 2 bases to trimming and J lost 4 bases, with 13 bases between them. The CDR3 protein is CASSFLWDRGANVLTF. The CDR3 DNA is TGTGCCAGCAGCTTCTTGTGGGATCGGGGGGCCAACGTCCTGACTTTC.

Concerning this clonotype: A much larger clonotype is one base distant, so this may be a read error. The gene calls are TRBV7-2 and TRBJ2-7, with 8 positions matching TRBD1. The CDR3 is 16 amino acids. Trimming cost V 8 bases and J 3 bases; bases outside gene matches: 15. Germline V gene sequence: CDR1 SGHTA, CDR2 FQGNSA. Here the CDR3 reads CASGPVPGQGNYEQYF. The DNA for the CDR3 is TGTGCCAGCGGCCCCGTTCCAGGACAGGGCAACTACGAGCAGTACTTC.

Remarks on this clonotype: One end of the junction varies from germline; a read error may be responsible. The V and J genes are TRBV20-1 and TRBJ1-5, with a tentative D call TRBD1 (5 bases). The CDR3 has 14 residues. Germline CDR1 DFQATT, CDR2 SNEGSKA (reference sequence). The CDR3 DNA is TGCAATGCTATGGGGCTAGCGGGGGAAGAGACCCAGCATTTT. It specifies CNAMGLAGEETQHF.

The table lists this clonotype with a count of one. A much larger clone differs from this one at a single base, so this may be a read error. This chain joins TRBV2 and TRBJ1-5, with a possible D match to TRBD1 (5 bases). The CDR3 spans 16 residues. Germline-derived CDR1 and CDR2 are SNHLY and FYNNEI. V lost 6 bases and J 2 bases, leaving 17 bases between the germline ends. The CDR3 here is CASSSGRTIRNQPQHF. As DNA, the CDR3 is TGTGCCAGCAGCTCCGGCAGGACAATCCGCAATCAGCCCCAGCATTTT.

This clonotype was observed a handful of times. V is TRBV7-2 and J is TRBJ2-3; 10 bases agree with TRBD1. Germline lookup yields CDR1 SGHTA and CDR2 FQGNSA. V trimming: 8 bases; J trimming: 0 bases; junction bases outside the gene matches: 5. The CDR3 sequence is 15 residues long. The CDR3 loop reads CASPRQGASTDTQYF. The CDR3 DNA reads as TGTGCCAGCCCCCGACAGGGGGCCAGCACAGATACGCAGTATTTT.

To note about this clonotype: With a much larger clone just one base away, this may be a read error. CDR3 in amino acids: CASSLAAGGLSYEPYF. The CDR3 DNA follows: TGTGCCAGCAGCTTAGCCGCCGGAGGACTTTCCTACGAGCCGTACTTC. The chain links TRBV7-2 to TRBJ2-7, with a weak D call TRBD2 (5 bases). CDR1 and CDR2 (germline): SGHTA, FQGNSA. The CDR3 has 16 residues.

The rearrangement uses TRBV2 and TRBJ1-3; D is undetermined. The CDR3 totals 14 residues. The germline V and J ends were trimmed by 8 bases and 4 bases, with 15 bases remaining between them. The V gene's germline CDR1 is SNHLY and CDR2 FYNNEI. This chain's CDR3 is CASGMRVSGNTIYF. The CDR3 region has the DNA TGTGCCAGCGGCATGAGGGTATCGGGAAACACCATATATTTT. The full variable domain, with the rest looked up from reference TRBV2 and TRBJ1-3, is EPEVTQTPSHQVTQMGQEVILRCVPISNHLYFYWYRQILGQKVEFLVSFYNNEISEKSEIFDDQFSVERPDGSNFTLKIRSTKLEDSAMYFCASGMRVSGNTIYFGEGSWLTVV.

The chain combines TRBV20-1 with TRBJ1-1, with a tentative D call TRBD1 (5 bases). V lost 0 bases to trimming and J lost 5 bases, with 13 bases between them. CDR1 and CDR2 (germline): DFQATT, SNEGSKA (reference sequence). CDR3 length: 14 residues. The CDR3 bases are TGCAGTGCTAGAGATTACCAGGGCAGGACTGAAGCTTTCTTT. Translated: CSARDYQGRTEAFF.

The chain employs TRBV19 and TRBJ1-3; D remains ambiguous. The ends were cut back, 7 bases at V and 1 base at J, with 11 bases in the middle. The CDR3 is 14 residues long. CDR1 and CDR2 from the germline V gene are LNHDA and SQIVND (reference sequence). CDR3 DNA: TGTGCCAGTAAAGGGAGTTGGTCTGGAAACACCATATATTTT. Amino acid sequence: CASKGSWSGNTIYF. Variable domain in full (rest from reference TRBV19 and TRBJ1-3): DGGITQSPKYLFRKEGQNVTLSCEQNLNHDAMYWYRQDPGQGLRLIYYSQIVNDFQKGDIAEGYSVSREKKESFPLTVTSAQKNPTAFYLCASKGSWSGNTIYFGEGSWLTVV.

Comment on this clonotype: This may be a read error, as it is one base from a much larger clone. The conserved closing phenylalanine or tryptophan is absent in this CDR3, likely reflecting a read error. This chain connects TRBV5-4 to TRBJ2-6, with D tentatively TRBD2 (5 bases). V shed 1 base and J shed 4 bases, with 9 bases lying between them. There are 15 residues in the CDR3. Per germline, CDR1 SGHNT and CDR2 YYREEE (reference sequence). The CDR3 sequence is CASSLNAGGANVLTL. For the CDR3, the DNA is TGTGCCAGCAGCTTGAACGCGGGCGGGGCCAACGTCCTGACTTTG.

This rearrangement joins TRBV5-1 to TRBJ1-2; D gene unclear. The CDR3 covers 13 residues. Looked up from germline, CDR1 is SGHRS and CDR2 is YFSETQ. The germline V and J ends were trimmed by 5 bases and 6 bases, with 14 bases remaining between them. The CDR3 DNA reads as TGCGCCAGCAGAACCGACACGGACCATGGCTACACCTTC. Its protein product is CASRTDTDHGYTF.

The chain combines TRBV9 with TRBJ2-7, with TRBD1 identical over 9 bases. Trimming removed 4 bases from V and 5 bases from J; junction bases left unmatched: 13. Germline CDR1 is SGDLS and CDR2 is YYNGEE. CDR3 length equals 16 residues. The CDR3 DNA follows: TGTGCCAGCAGCTTGAGCTTGGGGGGACAGGGCCACGAGCAGTACTTC. Residues: CASSLSLGGQGHEQYF.

The rearrangement uses TRBV6-4 and TRBJ1-4; D tentatively reads TRBD1 or TRBD2 (5 bases each). The end of the DNA fits TRBJ2-3 better, so the J call may be wrong. CDR1 and CDR2 (germline): MRHNA, SNTAGT. The CDR3 is 14 amino acids. In DNA form, the CDR3 reads TGTGCCAGCAGTGAGGCCGGGGCGGCAGATACGCAGTATTTT. This codes for CASSEAGAADTQYF.

This clonotype showed up many times. The chain joins TRBV24-1 to TRBJ1-2; possible D gene TRBD1, 5 bases. This CDR3 comprises 13 residues. Germline V gene data show CDR1 as KGHDR and CDR2 as SFDVKD. V lost 0 bases, J lost 6 bases, and 7 bases lay in between. This chain's CDR3 is CATSDLPRDGYTF. DNA of the CDR3: TGTGCCACCAGTGATTTGCCCAGGGATGGCTACACCTTC.

This sequence joins TRBV20-1 and TRBJ1-5, with no clear D. The CDR3 is made up of 15 amino acids. The germline CDR1 and CDR2 sequences are DFQATT and SNEGSKA (reference sequence). The V end was cut by 4 bases, the J end by 5 bases, with 18 bases between. The CDR3 coding sequence is TGCAGTGCTATAAATTCGGGAACGGTCTATCAGCCCCAGCATTTT. This translates into CSAINSGTVYQPQHF.